One sample yielded the 13 T cell receptor beta chains listed below, sequenced in a study of beta chain features in type 1 diabetes. The entirety of the isolated RNA underwent reverse transcription, so expressed TCRB transcripts were sequenced. Assay used: immunoSEQ multiplex PCR; TCRdb lists only in-frame clones, some missing. Of around 190,000 clones in the sample, about 13% were seen once. Input material: central memory CD4+ T cells from blood. Receptors originate from a woman aged 18-29 years in good health.

This clone has only a few counts. The CDR3 region is CAWTRTLGNTIYF. The CDR3 DNA reads TGTGCCTGGACCCGGACTCTGGGAAACACCATATATTTT. V is TRBV30 and J is TRBJ1-3, with D unresolved. Trimming removed 4 bases from V and 4 bases from J, with 11 bases in between. This CDR3 has 13 amino acids. Germline lookup yields CDR1 GTSNPN and CDR2 SVGIG (reference sequence).

This clone was counted a few times. This rearrangement joins TRBV7-9 to TRBJ2-3, with 9 bases identical to TRBD2. Germline CDR1 is SEHNR and CDR2 is FQNEAQ (reference sequence). The CDR3 is made up of 15 amino acids. V trimming: 6 bases; J trimming: 0 bases; junction bases outside the gene matches: 4. The CDR3 is CASRVAGASTDTQYF. The CDR3 nucleotides read TGTGCCAGCAGAGTAGCGGGGGCTAGCACAGATACGCAGTATTTT.

The chain joins TRBV7-9 to TRBJ1-5; the D gene is possibly TRBD1 (6 bases). Looked up from germline, CDR1 is SEHNR and CDR2 is FQNEAQ (reference sequence). V lost 5 bases and J lost 7, with 12 bases in between. The CDR3 runs 13 residues. The CDR3, as DNA: TGTGCCAGCAGCGCCACAGGGCAACAGCCCCAGCATTTT. Its protein product is CASSATGQQPQHF.

This rearrangement joins TRBV30 to TRBJ1-5, with D uncertain. Trimming left V 3 bases short and J 7 bases short, with 13 bases between. CDR3 length: 13 amino acids. Germline CDR1 is GTSNPN and CDR2 is SVGIG (reference sequence). The CDR3 DNA sequence: TGTGCCTGGAGCCCCGGGGAGGAACAGCCCCAGCATTTT. Its protein is CAWSPGEEQPQHF.

The chain links TRBV18 to TRBJ2-5; D possibly corresponds to TRBD1 (6 bases). Trimming took off 8 bases at V and 1 base at J, with 11 bases between the two ends. This CDR3 region has 13 residues. CDR1 KGHSH and CDR2 LQKENI come from the germline V gene. The CDR3 DNA reads as TGTGCCAGCCTGGACAGCCTCCAAGAGACCCAGTACTTC. Amino acids: CASLDSLQETQYF.

Concerning this clone: This sample includes further DNA sequences coding for the same CDR3. The chain has TRBV30 and TRBJ2-7; 7 bases fit TRBD1. The CDR3 spans 12 residues. The trim removed 3 bases at V and 4 bases at J, leaving 3 bases unmatched. The germline CDR1 and CDR2 sequences are GTSNPN and SVGIG (reference sequence). CDR3 protein: CAWSKQGYEQYF. CDR3 DNA sequence: TGTGCCTGGAGCAAACAGGGGTACGAGCAGTACTTC.

This clone was picked up one time. The CDR3 sequence is CASSPTGTGSQETQYF. As DNA, the CDR3 is TGTGCCAGCAGCCCTACTGGGACAGGGAGCCAAGAGACCCAGTACTTC. The chain combines TRBV5-5 with TRBJ2-5; 9 nucleotides match TRBD1. Trimming cost V 4 bases and J 1 base; bases outside gene matches: 8. The CDR3 consists of 16 residues. Germline V gene data show CDR1 as SGHKS and CDR2 as YYEKEE (reference sequence).

This clone was detected ten times or more. V usage is TRBV10-3 and J usage is TRBJ1-2; D unclear. This CDR3 is built from 12 residues. Trimming took 3 bases from V and 8 from J, leaving 10 bases between them. Germline values: CDR1 ENHRY, CDR2 SYGVKD. CDR3: CAISESGEGYTF. In nucleotides, the CDR3 is TGTGCCATCAGTGAAAGTGGAGAGGGCTACACCTTC.

This clone has a handful of counts. The chain recombines TRBV6-6 with TRBJ2-7; 9 nucleotides agree with TRBD2. J was trimmed by 6 bases and V by 0 bases; bases with no gene match: 0. The CDR3 extends over 13 amino acids. The germline V gene has CDR1 MNHNY and CDR2 SVGAGI (reference sequence). The CDR3 DNA is TGTGCCAGCAGTTACTCGACTAGCGGCGAGCAGTACTTC. Encoded protein: CASSYSTSGEQYF.

The rearrangement links TRBV30 to TRBJ1-1, with a tentative D call TRBD1 (5 bases). Germline CDR1 reads GTSNPN; CDR2 reads SVGIG (reference sequence). Trimming left V 2 bases short and J 4 bases short, with 20 bases between. The CDR3 is 16 residues long. DNA for the CDR3: TGTGCCTGGAGTCCGGGGATCCCGAGGAGGGGCACTGAAGCTTTCTTT. Protein sequence: CAWSPGIPRRGTEAFF.

This clone has only a few counts. The chain carries TRBV5-4 and TRBJ2-2; no reliable D call. Trimming stripped 7 bases from V and 3 bases from J, with 10 bases between. This CDR3 comprises 13 residues. The V gene's germline CDR1 is SGHNT and CDR2 YYREEE (reference sequence). The CDR3 nucleotides read TGTGCCAGCTCGTTGGAGTACACCGGGGAGCTGTTTTTT. Its translation is CASSLEYTGELFF.

This chain joins TRBV23-1 and TRBJ2-7; 11 bases are a match to TRBD2. TRBV23-1 is an ORF, with its function uncertain. J was trimmed by 6 bases and V by 6 bases; bases with no gene match: 22. The CDR3 length is 19 residues. CDR3 in amino acids: CASSQVDLGLAGGGGEQYF. For the CDR3, the DNA is TGCGCCAGCAGCCAAGTAGATCTGGGGCTAGCGGGAGGCGGAGGCGAGCAGTACTTC.

This clone turned up a few times. The chain recombines TRBV5-4 with TRBJ2-4; perhaps TRBD2 as D (6 bases). Per germline, CDR1 SGHNT and CDR2 YYREEE (reference sequence). The CDR3 covers 15 residues. The V gene lost 0 bases and the J gene lost 8 bases, with 15 bases spanning the gap. CDR3 region: CASSLAGRSGDIQYF. CDR3 DNA sequence: TGTGCCAGCAGCTTGGCGGGCAGGTCGGGGGACATTCAGTACTTC.